The source of this T cell receptor beta chain is a study of shared clonotypes between healthy human individuals. CDR3 length equals 13 residues. With V trimmed by 5 bases and J by 4 bases, 4 bases remained unmatched. The germline V gene encodes CDR1 SGHTA and CDR2 FQGNSA. The protocol was immunoSEQ multiplex PCR, while the TCRdb copy is restricted to in-frame clones and leaves out a portion. The table shows around 500,000 clones, with 65% to 85% occurring only once. This clone was seen many times. Sequenced input: PBMCs. The TCR sequence derives from a woman in her thirties or forties in good health. Some clones in this sample may be carry-over from other donors' samples. This rearrangement joins TRBV7-2 to TRBJ1-2; TRBD1 matches 7 bases. The CDR3 loop is CASSPDRVYGYTF. The CDR3 DNA reads TGTGCCAGCAGCCCAGACAGGGTCTATGGCTACACCTTC.